Below, 15 T cell receptor beta chains from the same sample are listed, as sequenced in a study of T cell responses to AZD1222 COVID-19 vaccine. Generated by immunoSEQ multiplex PCR, the TCRdb table keeps only in-frame clones and is missing some. The sample gives tens of thousands of clones, approximately 83% of which show up once; less than 11% is in the top ten. Sequences were derived from peripheral blood, sampled 28 days after the second AZD1222 dose. These receptors originate from an adult who received the AZD1222 COVID-19 vaccine.

The V call is TRBV6-2 or TRBV6-3, the J call TRBJ2-1, with D unresolved. V shed 2 bases and J shed 4 bases, with 6 bases lying between them. The CDR3 runs to 13 residues. Germline CDR1 and CDR2: MNHEY and SVGEGT. Here the CDR3 reads CASSYRPYNEQFF. CDR3 sequence (DNA): TGTGCCAGCAGTTACCGACCGTACAATGAGCAGTTCTTC.

This sequence joins TRBV27 and TRBJ1-1; D is perhaps TRBD1 (5 bases). Trimming left V 4 bases short and J 9 bases short, with 12 bases between. Germline V gives CDR1 MNHEY, CDR2 SMNVEV (reference sequence). This CDR3 spans 12 amino acids. CDR3 coding DNA: TGTGCCAGCAGTTCTGATTGGGGGAAAGCTTTCTTT. This codes for CASSSDWGKAFF.

The rearrangement uses TRBV28 and TRBJ1-1; 7 bases map to TRBD1. CDR3 size: 14 residues. V lost 10 bases, J lost 1 base, and 9 bases stayed unmatched. Per the germline V gene, CDR1 is MDHEN and CDR2 is SYDVKM. The CDR3 bases are TGTGCCACGAGAAAACAGGGGCCGAACACTGAAGCTTTCTTT. Translated: CATRKQGPNTEAFF.

The chain carries TRBV7-2 and TRBJ1-2; D is perhaps TRBD1 (6 bases). The V gene's germline CDR1 is SGHTA and CDR2 FQGNSA. With 2 bases removed from V and 4 bases from J, the gap between germline ends came to 17 bases. The CDR3 contains 16 residues. The CDR3, as DNA: TGTGCCAGCAGCTTACTCCGTGGCGGGGGCTCCTATGGCTACACCTTC. It encodes CASSLLRGGGSYGYTF.

V usage is TRBV5-4 and J usage is TRBJ2-1; 8 nucleotides agree with TRBD2. The CDR3 is 15 amino acids. CDR1 and CDR2 from the germline V gene are SGHNT and YYREEE (reference sequence). The trim removed 4 bases at V and 3 bases at J, leaving 6 bases unmatched. The CDR3 spells CASSPGAGDYNEQFF. In DNA, the CDR3 is TGTGCCAGCAGCCCTGGAGCGGGGGACTACAATGAGCAGTTCTTC.

The chain joins TRBV27 to TRBJ2-7, with 10 bases matching TRBD2. V lost 7 bases and J lost 2; bases outside the gene matches: 5. The CDR3 contains 14 residues. CDR1 MNHEY and CDR2 SMNVEV come from the germline V gene (reference sequence). CDR3 nucleotide sequence: TGTGCCAGCACACAGCGGGGGGGCGCCTACGAGCAGTACTTC. This sequence encodes CASTQRGGAYEQYF.

V and J are TRBV23-1 and TRBJ2-3, with D possibly TRBD1 on 7 matching bases. TRBV23-1 counts as an open reading frame of uncertain function. This CDR3 comprises 15 residues. V was cut by 3 bases and J by 3 bases, with 13 bases left in between. Written as DNA, the CDR3 is TGCGCCAGCAGTCAGTCAGGGGGGCGAACAGATACGCAGTATTTT. Its translation: CASSQSGGRTDTQYF.

The chain employs TRBV7-9 and TRBJ2-3; D perhaps matches TRBD2 (6 bases). CDR1 is SEHNR and CDR2 is FQNEAQ in the germline V gene (reference sequence). V lost 5 bases, J lost 4 bases, and 13 bases lay in between. The CDR3 has 14 amino acids. The CDR3 coding sequence is TGTGCCAGCAGCGGAAGGGACTTTTCAGATACGCAGTATTTT. Translating it yields CASSGRDFSDTQYF. Full variable domain (outside the CDR3, taken from reference TRBV7-9 and TRBJ2-3): DTGVSQNPRHKITKRGQNVTFRCDPISEHNRLYWYRQTLGQGPEFLTYFQNEAQLEKSRLLSDRFSAERPKGSFSTLEIQRTEQGDSAMYLCASSGRDFSDTQYFGPGTRLTVL.

This clone has only a few counts. The chain carries TRBV5-8 and TRBJ2-3; D unclear. V was cut by 1 base and J by 2 bases, with 5 bases left in between. Germline-derived CDR1 and CDR2 are SGHTS and YDEGEE. The CDR3 spans 13 residues. CDR3 bases: TGTGCCAGCAGCTTGACCCCCACAGATACGCAGTATTTT. It encodes CASSLTPTDTQYF.

The rearrangement links TRBV19 to TRBJ1-2; D possibly corresponds to TRBD1 (5 bases). The CDR3 is 14 residues long. Trimming cost V 2 bases and J 7 bases, with 14 bases left between them. Germline CDR1 and CDR2: LNHDA and SQIVND (reference sequence). CDR3 sequence (DNA): TGTGCCAGTAGTATATGGGGCAGGGATATTGGCTACACCTTC. The encoded protein is CASSIWGRDIGYTF.

The chain has TRBV6-5 and TRBJ2-7; D gene ambiguous. CDR1 is MNHEY, CDR2 SVGAGI, per germline. V shed 7 bases and J shed 4 bases, with 14 bases lying between them. This CDR3 region has 13 residues. The CDR3 loop is CASTADVGYEQYF. The DNA of the CDR3 is TGTGCCAGCACCGCCGACGTAGGATACGAGCAGTACTTC.

The rearrangement links TRBV5-6 to TRBJ1-4; D possibly corresponds to TRBD1 (6 bases). The CDR3 contains 18 residues. Per the germline V gene, CDR1 is SGHDT and CDR2 is YYEEEE. Deletions cut 0 bases from V and 0 bases from J, with 15 bases between. CDR3 sequence: CASSLGPTGAATNEKLFF. The CDR3 coding sequence is TGTGCCAGCAGCTTGGGTCCGACAGGTGCTGCAACTAATGAAAAACTGTTTTTT.

This chain joins TRBV7-8 and TRBJ2-1; 8 bases match TRBD1. The CDR3 contains 15 residues. Germline V lookup: CDR1 SGHVS, CDR2 FQNEAQ. V dropped 5 bases and J dropped 4; count of bases not matched to a gene: 7. The CDR3 loop reads CASSPTGTGYNEQFF. Here the CDR3 DNA reads TGTGCCAGCAGCCCAACCGGGACAGGTTACAATGAGCAGTTCTTC.

This rearrangement joins TRBV2 to TRBJ1-5, with D perhaps TRBD1 (6 bases). The CDR3 is made up of 15 amino acids. Germline V gene data show CDR1 as SNHLY and CDR2 as FYNNEI. V was pared by 3 bases and J by 2 bases, with 11 bases between. Written as DNA, the CDR3 is TGTGCCAGCAGTGACCGGGCAGGGGGCAATCAGCCCCAGCATTTT. Translating gives CASSDRAGGNQPQHF.

The gene calls are TRBV19 and TRBJ1-1; D perhaps matches TRBD1 (5 bases). CDR1 is LNHDA, CDR2 SQIVND, per germline (reference sequence). The CDR3 is 13 amino acids. Deletions cut 7 bases from V and 0 bases from J, with 9 bases between. The chain's CDR3 is CASKGDLNTEAFF. As DNA, the CDR3 is TGTGCCAGTAAAGGGGATTTGAACACTGAAGCTTTCTTT.